The rows below give T cell receptor beta chains drawn from one sample of a study of cytotoxic CD8 clonotypes in ibrutinib-treated CLL. Using immunoSEQ multiplex PCR, the repertoire was profiled, and TCRdb retains in-frame clones only, with some absent. The sample has roughly 200,000 clones; nearly 80% are singletons. This specimen consisted of PBMCs, obtained after 12 months of ibrutinib treatment. The receptor set was obtained from a human donor with chronic lymphocytic leukemia. Both conserved end residues are part of each CDR3. A D gene is named only where the DNA matches it firmly. Rows may omit the clone size; those that give it use once, few, many or a size class.

TRBJ1-1 TRBD1 - TRBV2 CASSEVPTKDRDDTEAFF TGTGCCAGCAGTGAAGTTCCAACGAAAGACAGGGACGACACTGAAGCTTTCTTT
TRBJ1-1 - few TRBV11-1 CASSNPPGRNTEAFF TGTGCCAGCAGCAACCCTCCAGGGCGGAACACTGAAGCTTTCTTT
TRBJ1-2 - few TRBV5-1 CASSLAAGTKGGYTF TGCGCCAGCAGCTTGGCCGCAGGGACGAAAGGTGGCTACACCTTC
TRBJ2-3 - - TRBV6-6 CASSYRSGADTQYF TGTGCCAGCAGTTACCGGAGTGGAGCAGATACGCAGTATTTT
TRBJ1-2 TRBD1 few TRBV5-1 CASSQDRGGYTF TGCGCCAGCAGCCAGGACAGGGGTGGCTACACCTTC
TRBJ2-2 TRBD2 - TRBV5-1 CASSLVLADFTGELFF TGCGCCAGCAGCTTGGTACTAGCGGATTTTACCGGGGAGCTGTTTTTT
TRBJ1-5 - - TRBV30 CAWSVLGNQPQHF TGTGCCTGGAGTGTTCTAGGGAATCAGCCCCAGCATTTT
TRBJ2-3 - once TRBV4-1 CASSRGRDTQYF TGCGCCAGCAGCCGCGGGCGGGATACGCAGTATTTT
TRBJ2-7 - - TRBV2 CASSWTRADYEQYF TGTGCCAGCAGTTGGACAAGGGCGGACTACGAGCAGTACTTC
TRBJ1-2 - few TRBV19 CASSISWTSYGYTF TGTGCCAGTAGTATATCATGGACGAGCTATGGCTACACCTTC
TRBJ1-6 TRBD1 - TRBV4-2 CASSQEGQGVSSYNSPLHF TGTGCCAGCAGCCAAGAGGGACAGGGGGTAAGCTCCTATAATTCACCCCTCCACTTT
TRBJ2-7 - medium-sized TRBV5-4 CASSDADSLSYEQYF TGTGCCAGCAGTGATGCCGACAGCCTCTCCTACGAGCAGTACTTC